One sample yielded the 7 T cell receptor beta chains listed below, sequenced in a study of CD8+ T cells in alopecia areata. Treatment described: oral pan-JAK inhibitor, 5-10 mg twice daily. Extracted RNA was reverse transcribed into cDNA, the sequencing template. Profiling relied on immunoSEQ multiplex PCR, and the TCRdb table lists in-frame clones only, not all of them. This table holds 200,000 to 250,000 clones, about 58% found once. Here the sequenced sample was CD4+ T cells sorted from blood, taken at week 4, from a patient treated with tofacitinib. The receptors stem from a human donor with alopecia areata.

This clone is a singleton in its sample. This chain uses TRBV29-1 with TRBJ1-2, with 7 bases identical to TRBD1. Germline loops: CDR1 SQVTM, CDR2 ANQGSEA. The CDR3 spans 13 residues. Trimming cost V 4 bases and J 7 bases; bases outside gene matches: 9. The CDR3, as DNA: TGCAGCGTTGTCCCACAGGGGACTCCTGGCTACACCTTC. This translates into CSVVPQGTPGYTF. The entire variable domain, with the rest obtained from reference TRBV29-1 and TRBJ1-2, is as follows: SAVISQKPSRDICQRGTSLTIQCQVDSQVTMMFWYRQQPGQSLTLIATANQGSEATYESGFVIDKFPISRPNLTFSTLTVSNMSPEDSSIYLCSVVPQGTPGYTFGSGTRLTVV.

The chain is built from TRBV5-6 and TRBJ1-1, with no clear D. Trimming pared 4 bases from V and 3 bases from J, leaving 7 bases between. This CDR3 has 12 residues. The germline gives CDR1 SGHDT, CDR2 YYEEEE. Here the CDR3 reads CASSQTYTEAFF. DNA of the CDR3: TGTGCCAGCAGCCAAACTTACACTGAAGCTTTCTTT.

CDR3 in amino acids: CASSLGVGSIQETQYF. The CDR3 coding sequence is TGTGCCAGCAGTTTGGGTGTGGGTAGCATTCAAGAGACCCAGTACTTC. The chain links TRBV25-1 to TRBJ2-5, with no clear D. Germline V CDR1 and CDR2: MGHDK, SYGVNS. V was cut by 5 bases and J by 2 bases, with 18 bases left in between. The CDR3 extends over 16 amino acids. The variable domain in full, with the rest retrieved from reference TRBV25-1 and TRBJ2-5, is EADIYQTPRYLVIGTGKKITLECSQTMGHDKMYWYQQDPGMELHLIHYSYGVNSTEKGDLSSESTVSRIRTEHFPLTLESARPSHTSQYLCASSLGVGSIQETQYFGPGTRLLVL.

This clone was counted many times. V is TRBV6-1 and J is TRBJ2-7, with 10 positions matching TRBD1. The CDR3 extends over 14 amino acids. With V trimmed by 5 bases and J by 4 bases, 5 bases remained unmatched. From germline, CDR1 is MNHNS and CDR2 SASEGT. This CDR3 reads CASSYGDRGYEQYF. CDR3 coding DNA: TGTGCCAGCAGTTATGGGGACAGGGGATACGAGCAGTACTTC.

The chain combines TRBV5-6 with TRBJ2-1; 12 bases align to TRBD2. The CDR3 has 17 residues. The germline V gene encodes CDR1 SGHDT and CDR2 YYEEEE. The V gene end was trimmed by 4 bases and the J gene end by 7 bases; junction bases not matched to a gene: 12. In nucleotides, the CDR3 is TGTGCCAGCAGCCTGAGGGCTAGCGGGGGGGCCAAGAATGAGCAGTTCTTC. Its translation is CASSLRASGGAKNEQFF.

The genes are TRBV30 and TRBJ2-1; D not certain. The germline V gene encodes CDR1 GTSNPN and CDR2 SVGIG (reference sequence). The CDR3 extends over 12 amino acids. Trimming removed 2 bases from V and 9 bases from J, with 11 bases in between. Here the CDR3 DNA reads TGTGCCTGGAGTTATCCCCCGGGTGAGCAGTTCTTC. Translated: CAWSYPPGEQFF.

This sequence joins TRBV29-1 and TRBJ1-1; D gene unclear. The germline V gene encodes CDR1 SQVTM and CDR2 ANQGSEA. The CDR3 sequence is 11 residues long. The germline V and J ends were trimmed by 3 bases and 3 bases, with 5 bases remaining between them. The CDR3 DNA follows: TGCAGCGTTGATGTTTACACTGAAGCTTTCTTT. Encoded protein: CSVDVYTEAFF.